The 2 T cell receptor beta chains below come from one sample, sequenced in a study of control samples from healthy donors and cancer patients (dated by TCRdb to about 2020). Library generation was performed with the immunoSEQ multiplex PCR assay. Imported from immuneACCESS, the table was reduced by TCRdb to in-frame sequences with V and J called. These copies leave out some clones; in studies compared against another copy, an unresolved V gene accounts for under half, and the cause of the remainder is not known. The sample table holds over 150,000 clones, of which around 96% were seen once. Approximately 6% of the sample comes from the top ten. The specimen sequenced was blood. These receptors were obtained from a man in his forties in good health.

This chain links TRBV6-2 or TRBV6-3 with TRBJ2-7; 9 nucleotides line up with TRBD1. The CDR3 has 16 residues. Germline CDR1 reads MNHEY; CDR2 reads SVGEGT. The junction had 13 bases not matched to a gene; V was cut back by 6 bases and J by 4 bases. The CDR3, as DNA: TGTGCCAGCAGCTATCGCACCGGGACAGGGATTTACGAGCAGTACTTC. Protein product: CASSYRTGTGIYEQYF.

V gene TRBV3-1 (or the pseudogene TRBV3-2) combines with J gene TRBJ2-7, with D possibly TRBD2 on 5 matching bases. V was clipped by 1 base and J by 0 bases, with 10 bases between them. This CDR3 is built from 15 residues. Per the germline V gene, CDR1 is LGHDT and CDR2 is YNNKEL (reference sequence). The CDR3 is CASSQAIGSSYEQYF. For the CDR3, the DNA is TGTGCCAGCAGCCAAGCGATAGGGAGCTCCTACGAGCAGTACTTC.